A selection of T cell receptor beta chains follows, all from one sample in a study of blood T cell repertoires in COVID-19. Assay used: immunoSEQ multiplex PCR; TCRdb lists only in-frame clones, some missing. Seen here are about 26,000 clones, roughly 82% observed once, and the top ten hold 1.8%. Sequenced input: peripheral blood. These receptors all stem from an elderly man with active or convalescent COVID-19. Both conserved end residues are part of each CDR3. The D gene is left open where the match is weak. Clone size is given for some rows only: seen once, a few or many times, or a class if the clone is expanded.

>NA|TRBV3-1/TRBV3-2|TRBJ1-1|NA
CASSQDWRGTNTEAFF
TGTGCCAGCAGCCAAGATTGGCGGGGAACGAACACTGAAGCTTTCTTT
>NA|TRBV2|TRBJ2-1|NA
CASSDAGHQQFF
TGTGCCAGCAGTGATGCGGGTCATCAGCAGTTCTTC
>NA|TRBV5-1|TRBJ1-4|TRBD1
CASSLVAGGNEKLFF
TGCGCCAGCAGCTTGGTGGCAGGGGGAAATGAAAAACTGTTTTTT
>NA|TRBV10-1|TRBJ1-5|NA
CASSESGDISEQPQHF
TGCGCCAGCAGTGAGTCCGGGGACATTTCTGAACAGCCCCAGCATTTT
>NA|TRBV7-9|TRBJ2-1|TRBD1
CASSFPGQGRYNEQFF
TGTGCCAGCAGCTTCCCCGGACAGGGGAGGTACAATGAGCAGTTCTTC
>once|TRBV9|TRBJ2-2|NA
CASGGAFSGELFF
TGTGCCAGCGGGGGGGCATTTTCAGGGGAGCTGTTTTTT
>NA|TRBV5-5|TRBJ2-7|NA
CASSFQGLTYEQYF
TGTGCCAGCAGCTTTCAGGGATTGACCTACGAGCAGTACTTC
>NA|TRBV7-2|TRBJ1-4|NA
CASSLQGYNEKLFF
TGTGCCAGCAGCTTACAGGGATATAATGAAAAACTGTTTTTT
>NA|TRBV15|TRBJ2-7|NA
CATSRHRDTYEQYF
TGTGCCACCAGCAGACATCGGGACACCTACGAGCAGTACTTC
>NA|TRBV6-5|TRBJ1-5|NA
CASKPTPNQPQHF
TGTGCCAGCAAACCTACCCCCAATCAGCCCCAGCATTTT
>NA|TRBV10-2|TRBJ1-2|TRBD1
CASSMTGTGGAHTF
TGCGCCAGCTCCATGACCGGGACAGGGGGCGCCCACACCTTC
>NA|TRBV23-1|TRBJ2-7|TRBD1
CASSQETGDPYEQYF
TGCGCCAGCAGTCAAGAGACAGGGGACCCCTACGAGCAGTACTTC
>NA|TRBV24-1|TRBJ2-5|NA
CATGDSYQETQYF
TGTGCCACCGGTGACTCGTACCAAGAGACCCAGTACTTC
>NA|TRBV24-1|TRBJ2-4|NA
CATSEGHGGIQYF
TGTGCCACCAGTGAGGGGCACGGGGGCATTCAGTACTTC
>NA|TRBV12-5|TRBJ2-7|TRBD1
CASGFPLDRVFYEQYF
TGTGCTAGTGGTTTTCCTCTCGACAGGGTCTTCTACGAGCAGTACTTC
>NA|TRBV7-2|TRBJ2-2|NA
CASSPSGRTGELFF
TGTGCCAGCAGCCCGAGCGGACGCACCGGGGAGCTGTTTTTT
>NA|TRBV6-5|TRBJ1-5|NA
CASMIGGQPQHF
TGTGCCAGCATGATAGGGGGTCAGCCCCAGCATTTT
>NA|TRBV5-1|TRBJ1-5|NA
CASSLEGGNQPQHF
TGCGCCAGCAGCTTGGAGGGGGGCAATCAGCCCCAGCATTTT
>NA|TRBV4-2|TRBJ2-2|TRBD2
CASSQEVGLANTGELFF
TGTGCCAGCAGCCAAGAAGTAGGACTAGCGAACACCGGGGAGCTGTTTTTT
>NA|TRBV4-1|TRBJ2-3|TRBD2
CASSQEGRGGYADTQYF
TGCGCCAGCAGCCAAGAGGGCCGGGGGGGCTACGCAGATACGCAGTATTTT
>NA|TRBV27|TRBJ2-3|NA
CASRSLNAATDTQYF
TGTGCCAGCAGATCTTTGAATGCGGCCACAGATACGCAGTATTTT
>NA|TRBV27|TRBJ1-1|NA
CASSLMGGPNPLGTEAFF
TGTGCCAGCAGTTTGATGGGGGGACCTAACCCCCTGGGAACTGAAGCTTTCTTT
>NA|TRBV27|TRBJ2-1|TRBD2
CASSPQAAGGINEQFF
TGTGCCAGCAGCCCTCAGGCTGCGGGAGGTATTAATGAGCAGTTCTTC
>NA|TRBV28|TRBJ2-1|NA
CASSWQGNEQFF
TGTGCCAGCAGTTGGCAGGGGAATGAGCAGTTCTTC
>NA|TRBV5-1|TRBJ2-2|TRBD1
CASSWGQGSTGELFF
TGCGCCAGCAGCTGGGGACAGGGGAGCACCGGGGAGCTGTTTTTT
>once|TRBV10-3|TRBJ2-5|TRBD2
CAISEQAGAQETQYF
TGTGCCATCAGTGAGCAAGCGGGGGCTCAAGAGACCCAGTACTTC
>NA|TRBV3-1/TRBV3-2|TRBJ2-6|NA
CASSHSSGANVLTF
TGTGCCAGCAGCCACAGCTCTGGGGCCAACGTCCTGACTTTC
>NA|TRBV29-1|TRBJ2-1|TRBD2
CSVQTLVGSGRGNEQFF
TGCAGCGTTCAAACCTTAGTGGGTAGCGGGAGGGGTAATGAGCAGTTCTTC
>few|TRBV6-5|TRBJ1-5|TRBD1
CASMFRGESNQPQHF
TGTGCCAGCATGTTCAGGGGGGAGAGCAATCAGCCCCAGCATTTT
>NA|TRBV7-9|TRBJ2-6|TRBD1
CASSLGGTVSGANVLTF
TGTGCCAGCAGCTTAGGAGGGACAGTATCTGGGGCCAACGTCCTGACTTTC
>NA|TRBV11-3|TRBJ2-2|NA
CASSLQGTGELFF
TGTGCCAGCAGCTTACAGGGGACCGGGGAGCTGTTTTTT
>once|TRBV4-1|TRBJ2-3|NA
CASRHGGTDTQYF
TGCGCCAGCAGACACGGGGGTACAGATACGCAGTATTTT
>NA|TRBV20-1|TRBJ1-5|NA
CSASSEGVFSNQPQHF
TGCAGTGCTAGTTCCGAGGGGGTTTTTAGCAATCAGCCCCAGCATTTT
>NA|TRBV7-9|TRBJ2-5|NA
CASSLSESGTQYF
TGTGCCAGCAGCTTATCGGAGAGCGGGACCCAGTACTTC
>NA|TRBV5-7|TRBJ2-4|NA
CASSLGGRLWAKNIQYF
TGTGCCAGCAGCCTGGGGGGGCGGCTCTGGGCCAAAAACATTCAGTACTTC
>once|TRBV28|TRBJ1-2|NA
CASSLSSGDGYTF
TGTGCCAGCAGTTTATCCTCAGGGGATGGCTACACCTTC
>NA|TRBV3-1/TRBV3-2|TRBJ2-1|NA
CASSPTGRVYNEQFF
TGTGCCAGCAGCCCGACAGGTCGGGTCTACAATGAGCAGTTCTTC
>NA|TRBV5-1|TRBJ2-5|TRBD2
CASSLAGGPQETQYF
TGCGCCAGCAGCTTAGCGGGAGGGCCTCAAGAGACCCAGTACTTC
>NA|TRBV27|TRBJ2-5|NA
CASSFSLRQETQYF
TGTGCCAGCAGTTTTTCTTTACGGCAAGAGACCCAGTACTTC
>once|TRBV18|TRBJ1-4|TRBD1
CASSPPRTGAGNEKLFF
TGTGCCAGCTCACCACCAAGGACAGGGGCTGGGAATGAAAAACTGTTTTTT
>NA|TRBV4-2|TRBJ2-6|NA
CASSQAVIGRVSSGANVLTF
TGTGCCAGCAGCCAAGCGGTTATTGGCAGGGTGAGCTCTGGGGCCAACGTCCTGACTTTC
>few|TRBV12-5|TRBJ1-5|NA
CASGSGHGDQPQHF
TGTGCTAGTGGTTCCGGACACGGAGATCAGCCCCAGCATTTT
>few|TRBV18|TRBJ2-1|NA
CASSTNAGNEQFF
TGTGCCAGCTCAACCAACGCCGGGAATGAGCAGTTCTTC
>NA|TRBV28|TRBJ2-5|NA
CASSLSTGPQETQYF
TGTGCCAGCAGTTTATCTACAGGACCCCAAGAGACCCAGTACTTC
>NA|TRBV5-4|TRBJ2-3|TRBD1
CASSLGQGADTQYF
TGTGCCAGCAGCTTGGGACAGGGAGCAGATACGCAGTATTTT
>few|TRBV6-5|TRBJ1-4|NA
CASSYSNTVEKLFF
TGTGCCAGCAGTTACTCGAACACAGTTGAAAAACTGTTTTTT
>NA|TRBV28|TRBJ1-4|NA
CASSPEITGNREKLFF
TGTGCCAGCAGTCCAGAGATCACAGGAAACCGGGAAAAACTGTTTTTT
>NA|TRBV3-1/TRBV3-2|TRBJ2-3|NA
CASSQDPRGGLKRYF
TGTGCCAGCAGCCAAGATCCTAGGGGGGGACTAAAGAGGTATTTT